This TCR beta chain was found in a study of PD-1 blockade in classical Hodgkin lymphoma (dated by TCRdb to the early 2020s). With respect to the entire study: Nivolumab dosing was 3 mg/kg intravenously every 2 weeks, continuing until either disease progression or unacceptable toxicity. To define a peripheral blood immune signature of response to PD-1 blockade in classical Hodgkin lymphoma, the study combined TCR beta sequencing with CyTOF.

General conclusions and limits of the study: A significant rise by C4D1 was seen in CD4+ but not CD8+ TCR diversity (p=0.0027 vs p=0.16), with the rise being most apparent in complete responders (p=0.02). Trial patients achieving complete response had baseline diversity similar to newly diagnosed patients, whereas partial responders and progressors had significantly lower diversity. The study was limited to a single clinical trial cohort, and causes of repertoire differences, possibly disease activity or prior therapy, remained undefined. Lower diversity was seen in patients whose nivolumab began less than 1 year after ASCT, and these patients were left out of later analyses so that immune reconstitution would not confound the results. Baseline TCR diversity was reported to be lower in newly diagnosed patients than in healthy donors, and even lower in relapsed/refractory patients.

The Qiagen DNeasy kit was used to extract genomic DNA both from unsorted PBMCs and from the negatively selected CD4+ and CD8+ fractions. Amplification of TCR beta CDR3 regions was done by immunoSEQ multiplex PCR with primers that anneal to V and J segments. Amplification bias was minimized using a synthetic immune receptor repertoire, and residual bias was removed computationally after sequencing. As for how the authors treated the data: Repertoire diversity was quantified as the Shannon entropy index using custom Python scripts. Unsorted, CD4+ and CD8+ repertoires were analyzed separately, except in combined analyses where CD4+ and CD8+ sequences were merged in silico. A clone was considered expanded if an increase in frequency of at least 2-fold after treatment relative to C1D1 was found, and a pseudocount of 0.5 was applied to clones undetected at baseline. Singleton clones were defined as clones with 0 or 1 copy at C1D1, and non-singleton clones were defined as clones with 2 or more copies. Clones expanded in unsorted samples were assigned a CD4+, CD8+ or unknown annotation through matching of protein sequences in sorted samples from the same patient. Diversity changes from C1D1 to C4D1 were tested in paired samples using Wilcoxon tests. TCRdb took this table from immuneACCESS and kept in-frame rearrangements with V and J called. Such tables lack part of the clones; where checked against another copy, unresolved V genes explain under half of the gap, and the rest is unexplained. V, J and clone size reflect that table, while D and trimming were determined from the DNA. The sample has approximately 25,000 clones on record, about three quarters of them singletons. Together, the top ten hold approximately 8% of the sample.

The label giving this sample's time point can be read as: cycle 2 day 1 (C2D1) of nivolumab. Relapse after autologous stem cell transplantation had occurred in all trial patients, and cohorts A, B and C were distinguished by prior brentuximab vedotin exposure. The trial cohort was composed of some 57 patients with relapsed/refractory classical Hodgkin lymphoma, for whom complete response, partial response or progressive disease was recorded as best overall response. Single-agent nivolumab was administered to trial patients in the multi-cohort phase II CheckMate 205 trial. An independent review committee assessed best overall response using the 2007 International Working Group response criteria. Trial PBMCs were collected just before the start of nivolumab (C1D1) and during therapy at cycle 2 day 1 and cycle 4 day 1. After peripheral blood was drawn into 8 mL Vacutainer Cell Preparation Tubes, PBMCs were isolated by centrifugation and then cryopreserved.

The CDR3 goes from the cysteine to the phenylalanine over 12 residues. Only the CDR3 region is kept as DNA, spanning 36 bases read in frame from base 1. V and J lose 4 bases and 1 base, and a span of 4 bases separates them. Per the germline V gene, KGHSH is the CDR1 and LQKENI is the CDR2. This clone was detected only once. There is no known antigen for this receptor. Base qualities are missing; no much larger clone stands one base away. The chain is assembled from TRBV18 and TRBJ2-5; no D gene can be assigned with confidence. The sample here was peripheral blood mononuclear cells (PBMCs), taken before the second cycle of nivolumab. This receptor was taken from a human donor with classical Hodgkin lymphoma. The CDR3 protein sequence reads: CASSRGQETQYF. The DNA reads as follows: TGTGCCAGCTCACGAGGCCAAGAGACCCAGTACTTC.